This TCR beta chain is from a study of control samples from healthy donors and cancer patients. Method: immunoSEQ multiplex PCR; TCRdb's copy keeps in-frame clones and lacks some. The sample has 30,000 to 40,000 clones, 93% seen once. The CDR3 is 17 residues long. Trimming removed 5 bases from V and 2 bases from J; junction bases left unmatched: 9. Germline V lookup: CDR1 SEHNR, CDR2 FQNEAQ (reference sequence). The clonotype was recovered from a man aged 40-50 years with colorectal cancer. Sequencing was performed on PBMCs. The chain combines TRBV7-9 with TRBJ2-2, with TRBD2 identical over 9 bases. The CDR3 DNA is TGTGCCAGCAGCCCCACCCGCGGGGGGGACAACACCGGGGAGCTGTTTTTT. Translating it yields CASSPTRGGDNTGELFF.